The sequence of this TCR beta chain was determined in a study of T-cell reconstitution after alpha-beta-depleted transplantation in children. Using unique molecular identifiers, the investigators prepared the TCRbeta library. One entry per CDR3 protein, called by TCRdb with MiXCR from the PCR reads. Of roughly 500,000 distinct CDR3 sequences detected, approximately 32% appear once; the ten largest clones hold around 2.3%. The sequence derives from a human donor who donated a stem cell graft to a child with aplastic anemia. Sample: PBMCs from the stem cell graft donor, taken from the stem cell graft.

The CDR3 here is CATSDIGQSTDTQYF. The CDR3 DNA sequence: TGTGCCACCAGTGATATTGGACAGAGCACAGATACGCAGTATTTT. The rearrangement joins TRBV24-1 to TRBJ2-3, with D tentatively TRBD1 (6 bases). Germline-derived CDR1 and CDR2 are KGHDR and SFDVKD. The CDR3 length is 15 residues. Trimming stripped 3 bases from V and 0 bases from J, with 9 bases between.